This T cell receptor beta chain stems from a study of blood T cell repertoires in COVID-19. In the study overall: The samples span acute and convalescent COVID-19 from the United States, Italy and Spain. The analysed material was cDNA or gDNA that came from T cells, B-cell-depleted T cells, or PBMCs.

Original processing notes: From reference gene primer amplification, estimates of nucleated cell counts were derived. Profiling relied on immunoSEQ multiplex PCR, and the TCRdb table lists in-frame clones only, not all of them. Clone size and the V and J calls come from that table; the DNA yielded D and trimming. The sample records roughly 97,000 clones, about four fifths being singletons. This clone appeared a single time. CDR3 length equals 17 residues. V dropped 4 bases and J dropped 0 bases, with 18 bases sitting between them. In germline, CDR1 is SNHLY, CDR2 FYNNEI. What was sequenced was peripheral blood. The chain uses TRBV2 and TRBJ1-2; D is undetermined. This sequence was found in a woman aged 80 or over with active or convalescent COVID-19. The CDR3 reads CASSGNPGKESNYGYTF. The CDR3 bases are TGTGCCAGCAGTGGCAATCCCGGGAAAGAGTCTAACTATGGCTACACCTTC.